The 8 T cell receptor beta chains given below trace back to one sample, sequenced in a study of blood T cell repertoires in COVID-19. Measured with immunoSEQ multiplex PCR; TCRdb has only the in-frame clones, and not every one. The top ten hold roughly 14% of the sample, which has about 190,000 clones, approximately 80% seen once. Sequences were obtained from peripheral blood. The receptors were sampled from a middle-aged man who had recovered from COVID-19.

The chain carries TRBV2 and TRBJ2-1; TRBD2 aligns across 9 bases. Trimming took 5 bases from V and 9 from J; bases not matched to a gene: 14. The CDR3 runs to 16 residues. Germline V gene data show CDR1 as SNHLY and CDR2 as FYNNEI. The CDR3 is CASSLRIAGEVGEQFF. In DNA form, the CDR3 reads TGTGCCAGCAGTCTTAGAATAGCGGGAGAAGTCGGTGAGCAGTTCTTC.

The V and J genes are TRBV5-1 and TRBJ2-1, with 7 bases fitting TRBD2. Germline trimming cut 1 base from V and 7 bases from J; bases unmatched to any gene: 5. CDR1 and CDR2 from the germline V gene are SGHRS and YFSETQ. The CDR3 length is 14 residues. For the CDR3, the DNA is TGCGCCAGCAGCTTGACAGCGGGAAGGAATGAGCAGTTCTTC. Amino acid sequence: CASSLTAGRNEQFF.

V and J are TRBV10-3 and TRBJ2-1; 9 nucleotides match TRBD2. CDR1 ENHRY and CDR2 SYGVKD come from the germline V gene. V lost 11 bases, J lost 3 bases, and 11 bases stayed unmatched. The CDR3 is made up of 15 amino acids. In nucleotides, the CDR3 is TGTGCCTCCAGGCAGACTAGCGGAGTCTACAATGAGCAGTTCTTC. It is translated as CASRQTSGVYNEQFF.

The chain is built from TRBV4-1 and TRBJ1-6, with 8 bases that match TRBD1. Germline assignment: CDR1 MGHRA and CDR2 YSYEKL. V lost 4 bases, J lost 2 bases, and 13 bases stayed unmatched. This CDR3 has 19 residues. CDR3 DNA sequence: TGCGCCAGCAGCCTCGCACCCCAGGGGGCGAGCGCCTATAATTCACCCCTCCACTTT. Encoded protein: CASSLAPQGASAYNSPLHF.

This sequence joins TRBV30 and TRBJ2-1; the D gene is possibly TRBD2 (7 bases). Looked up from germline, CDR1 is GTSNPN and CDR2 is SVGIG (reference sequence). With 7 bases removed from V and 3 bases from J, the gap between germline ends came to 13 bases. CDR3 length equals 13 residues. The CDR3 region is CAFKGDYYNEQFF. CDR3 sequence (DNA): TGTGCCTTCAAGGGGGACTACTACAATGAGCAGTTCTTC.

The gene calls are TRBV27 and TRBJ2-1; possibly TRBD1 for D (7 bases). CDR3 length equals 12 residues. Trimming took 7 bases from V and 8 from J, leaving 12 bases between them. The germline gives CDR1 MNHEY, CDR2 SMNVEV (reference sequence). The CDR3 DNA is TGTGCCAGCAACGGCAGGGGGGATGAGCAGTTCTTC. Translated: CASNGRGDEQFF.

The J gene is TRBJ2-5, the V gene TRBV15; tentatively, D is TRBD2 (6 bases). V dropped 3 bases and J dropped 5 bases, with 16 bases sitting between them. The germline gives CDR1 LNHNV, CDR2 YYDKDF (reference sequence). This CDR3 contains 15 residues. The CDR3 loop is CATSSSGGPVETQYF. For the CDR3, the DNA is TGTGCCACCAGCAGTAGCGGAGGGCCGGTTGAGACCCAGTACTTC.

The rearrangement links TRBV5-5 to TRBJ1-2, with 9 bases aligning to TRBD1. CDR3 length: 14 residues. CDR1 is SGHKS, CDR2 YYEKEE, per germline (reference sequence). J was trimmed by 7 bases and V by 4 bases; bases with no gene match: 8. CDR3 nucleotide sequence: TGTGCCAGCAGCCGGGACAGGGCTATGGGTGGCTACACCTTC. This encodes CASSRDRAMGGYTF.